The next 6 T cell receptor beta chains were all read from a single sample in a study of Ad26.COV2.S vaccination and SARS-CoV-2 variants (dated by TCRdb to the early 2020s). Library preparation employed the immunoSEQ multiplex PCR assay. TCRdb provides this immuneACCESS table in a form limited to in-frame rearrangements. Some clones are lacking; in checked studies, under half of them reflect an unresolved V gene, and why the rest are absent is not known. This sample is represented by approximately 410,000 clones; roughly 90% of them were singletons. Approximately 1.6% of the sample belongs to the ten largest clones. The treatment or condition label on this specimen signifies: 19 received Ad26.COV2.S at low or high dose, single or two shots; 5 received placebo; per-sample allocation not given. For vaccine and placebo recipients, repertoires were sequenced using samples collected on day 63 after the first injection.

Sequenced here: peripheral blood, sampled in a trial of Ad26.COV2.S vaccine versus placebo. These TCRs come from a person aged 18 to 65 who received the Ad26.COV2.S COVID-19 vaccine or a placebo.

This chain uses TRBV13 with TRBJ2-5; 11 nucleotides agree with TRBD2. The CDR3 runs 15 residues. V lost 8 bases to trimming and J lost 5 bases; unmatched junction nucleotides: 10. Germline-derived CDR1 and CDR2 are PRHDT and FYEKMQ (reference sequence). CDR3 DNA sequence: TGTGCCAGCGGGCGAACTAGCGGGGGTCGGGAGACCCAGTACTTC. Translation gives CASGRTSGGRETQYF.

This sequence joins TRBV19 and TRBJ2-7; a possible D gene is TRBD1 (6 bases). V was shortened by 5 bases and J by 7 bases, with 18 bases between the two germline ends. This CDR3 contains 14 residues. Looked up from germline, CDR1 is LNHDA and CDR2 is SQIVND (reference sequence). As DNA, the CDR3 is TGTGCCAGTAGTCGGCCAAACAGGGAAGGAGAGCAGTACTTC. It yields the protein CASSRPNREGEQYF.

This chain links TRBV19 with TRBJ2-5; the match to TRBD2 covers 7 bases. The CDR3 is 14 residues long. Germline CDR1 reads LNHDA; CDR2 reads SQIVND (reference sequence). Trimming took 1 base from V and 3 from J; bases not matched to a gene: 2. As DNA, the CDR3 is TGTGCCAGTAGTATAGGGGGGGGGAAAGAGACCCAGTACTTC. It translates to CASSIGGGKETQYF.

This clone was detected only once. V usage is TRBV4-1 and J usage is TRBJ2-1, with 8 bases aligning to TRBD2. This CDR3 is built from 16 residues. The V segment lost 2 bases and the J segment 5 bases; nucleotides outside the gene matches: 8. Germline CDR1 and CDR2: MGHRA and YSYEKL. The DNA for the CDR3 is TGCGCCAGCAGCCAACGAAGTCTAGCGGGTAACAATGAGCAGTTCTTC. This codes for CASSQRSLAGNNEQFF.

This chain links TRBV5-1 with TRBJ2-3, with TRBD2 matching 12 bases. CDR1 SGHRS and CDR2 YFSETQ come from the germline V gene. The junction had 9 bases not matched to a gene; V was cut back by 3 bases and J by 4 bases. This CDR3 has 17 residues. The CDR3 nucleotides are TGCGCCAGCAGCTCTCCGGGGACTAGCGGGTCGTCAGATACGCAGTATTTT. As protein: CASSSPGTSGSSDTQYF.

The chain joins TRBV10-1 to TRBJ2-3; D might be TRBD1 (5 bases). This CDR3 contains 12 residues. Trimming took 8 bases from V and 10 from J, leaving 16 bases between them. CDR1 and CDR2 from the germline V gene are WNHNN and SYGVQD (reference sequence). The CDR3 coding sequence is TGCGCCAGCTCTAACACCCTCAGGGCGCAGTATTTT. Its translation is CASSNTLRAQYF.